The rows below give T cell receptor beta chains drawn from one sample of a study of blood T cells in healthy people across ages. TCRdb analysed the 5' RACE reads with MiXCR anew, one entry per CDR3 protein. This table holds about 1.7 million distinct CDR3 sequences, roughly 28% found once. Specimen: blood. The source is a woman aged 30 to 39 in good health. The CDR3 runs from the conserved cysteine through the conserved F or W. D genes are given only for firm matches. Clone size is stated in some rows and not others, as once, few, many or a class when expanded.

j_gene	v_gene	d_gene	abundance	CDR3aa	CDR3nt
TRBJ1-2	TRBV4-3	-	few	CASSQGYTTYGYTF	TGCGCCAGCAGCCAGGGATATACGACTTATGGCTACACCTTC
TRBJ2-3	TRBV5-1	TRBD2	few	CASSSGGGNEDTQYF	TGCGCCAGCAGCAGTGGGGGGGGTAACGAAGATACGCAGTATTTT
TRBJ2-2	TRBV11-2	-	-	CASSLVQAGNTGELFF	TGTGCCAGCAGCTTAGTCCAAGCAGGGAACACCGGGGAGCTGTTTTTT
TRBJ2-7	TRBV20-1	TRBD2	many	CSARGLAVLPSSYEQYF	TGCAGTGCTAGGGGACTAGCGGTTCTTCCGAGCTCCTACGAGCAGTACTTC
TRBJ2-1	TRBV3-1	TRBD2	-	CASSHFSGVGGNEQFF	TGTGCCAGCAGCCATTTTAGCGGGGTGGGGGGGAATGAGCAGTTCTTC
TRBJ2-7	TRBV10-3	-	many	CAISEFGSYEQYF	TGTGCCATCAGTGAGTTTGGCTCCTACGAGCAGTACTTC
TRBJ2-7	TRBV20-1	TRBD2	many	CSARESSGSFYEQYF	TGCAGTGCTAGAGAATCTAGCGGGAGTTTTTACGAGCAGTACTTC
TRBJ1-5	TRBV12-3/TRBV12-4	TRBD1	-	CASSFSGTEPNQPQHF	TGTGCCAGCAGTTTTTCCGGGACAGAACCAAATCAGCCCCAGCATTTT
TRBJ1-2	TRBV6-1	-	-	CASSARTGGCPGYTF	TGTGCCAGCAGTGCCCGGACGGGGGGATGCCCCGGCTACACCTTC
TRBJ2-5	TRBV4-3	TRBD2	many	CASSQERPSGTSGTLQETQYF	TGCGCCAGCAGCCAAGAGAGGCCTTCTGGGACTAGCGGAACTTTACAAGAGACCCAGTACTTC
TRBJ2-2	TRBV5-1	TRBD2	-	CASSYFAAGGNTGELFF	TGCGCCAGCAGCTATTTCGCAGCGGGGGGAAACACCGGGGAGCTGTTTTTT
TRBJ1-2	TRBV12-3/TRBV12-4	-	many	CASSWTEAPYGYTF	TGTGCCAGCAGTTGGACAGAAGCGCCCTATGGCTACACCTTC
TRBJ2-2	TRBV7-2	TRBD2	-	CASSLGLANTGERFF	TGTGCCAGCAGCTTAGGACTAGCGAACACCGGGGAGCGGTTTTTT
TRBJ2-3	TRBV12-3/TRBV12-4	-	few	CASSPSIGTQYF	TGTGCCAGCAGTCCCTCGATCGGTACGCAGTATTTT
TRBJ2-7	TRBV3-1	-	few	CASSQDRPDIYEQYF	TGTGCCAGCAGCCAAGATAGGCCCGACATCTACGAGCAGTACTTC
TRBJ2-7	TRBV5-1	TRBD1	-	CASSAAGQGHYEQYF	TGCGCCAGCAGCGCCGCGGGACAGGGTCACTACGAGCAGTACTTC
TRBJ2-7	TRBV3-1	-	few	CASSPGRSGYYEQYF	TGTGCCAGCAGTCCCGGGCGAAGCGGTTACTACGAGCAGTACTTC
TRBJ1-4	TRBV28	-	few	CASLRSYDEKLFF	TGTGCCAGCCTCAGGAGCTACGATGAAAAACTGTTTTTT
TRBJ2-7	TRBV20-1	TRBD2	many	CSAGTSGINEQYF	TGCAGTGCCGGGACTAGCGGCATCAACGAGCAGTACTTC
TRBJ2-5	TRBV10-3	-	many	CATSPGPAGQETQYF	TGTGCCACCTCACCGGGACCGGCAGGCCAAGAGACCCAGTACTTC
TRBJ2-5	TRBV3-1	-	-	CASSRWAREETQYF	TGTGCCAGCAGCCGATGGGCGCGGGAAGAGACCCAGTACTTC
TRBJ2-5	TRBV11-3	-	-	CASSLVYRERFEETQYF	TGTGCCAGCAGCTTAGTCTACAGGGAAAGGTTTGAAGAGACCCAGTACTTC